This T cell receptor beta chain was obtained from a study of T cell repertoires in cytomegalovirus infection (dated by TCRdb to between 2017 and 2020). Notes on the research overall: Peptide stimulations targeted recently identified HLA-C-restricted CMV epitopes, whose presentation resists viral immunomodulation, together with well-studied HLA-B-restricted epitopes. Donor HLA type was relevant to the analysis, because carriage of CMV infection together with the matching HLA type was indicated by public TCR beta signatures. Results the study describes overall, beyond this receptor: In both this cohort and an independent cohort of 350 to 400 donors, the cumulative frequency of public TCR beta family members distinguished carriers of CMV infection plus the relevant HLA type. The ex vivo response was dominated by HLA-C-restricted CMV-specific TCR beta clonotypes, which also provided the single most frequent clonotype in two of eight donors.

According to the study, the label for this sample's treatment or condition signals: in vitro stimulation with specific CMV peptide epitopes to enrich CMV-specific T cells. Per the germline V gene (reference sequence), SEHNR is the CDR1 and FQNEAQ is the CDR2. V is trimmed back by 4 bases and J by 10 bases, and the junction contains 20 bases that no gene match accounts for. The CDR3 measures 17 amino acids from cysteine to phenylalanine. The entry retains the CDR3 DNA only, 51 bases that are in frame from base 1. This clonotype turned up a few times. Its antigen target is currently unknown. Nothing much larger sits one base from this clone, and base qualities are not available. TCRdb names Illumina HiSeq 1500 as the instrument used. Clones were called with MiXCR by TCRdb after fastp trimmed the public reads at Q25, and only in-frame beta chains were retained. Rows with a matching CDR3 protein are joined into one entry that keeps the most common DNA and genes. The sample includes fewer than 850,000 distinct CDR3 sequences, with 25% to 35% observed a single time. The ten largest clonotypes hold around 13% of the sample.

This TCR came from a human donor in good health (CMV status not recorded). Some clones in this sample may be carry-over from other donors' samples. Specimen: cultured CD8+ T cells from PBMCs, collected from culture after CMV antigen stimulation. The rearrangement joined TRBV7-9 to TRBJ1-2, with 8 junctional bases fitting TRBD1. In nucleotides, the sequence is TGTGCCAGCAGCTCGGGCTGGACAGGGATCTCCTCAGGCGACTACACCTTC. The resulting protein is CASSSGWTGISSGDYTF.